The 19 T cell receptor beta chains reported below all come from one sample, sequenced in a study of cytomegalovirus exposure and HLA in healthy donors. TCRdb's table, derived via immunoSEQ multiplex PCR, lists solely in-frame clones and lacks some. This table holds about 250,000 clones, about 90% found once. Sample: PBMCs. The receptor set was obtained from a man between 18 and 35 years old in good health and CMV-seropositive.

CDR3 region: CASSEGRSSYNEQFF. As DNA, the CDR3 is TGTGCCAGCAGTGAGGGGCGGAGCTCCTACAATGAGCAGTTCTTC. This chain connects TRBV2 to TRBJ2-1; perhaps TRBD1 as D (5 bases). Germline assignment: CDR1 SNHLY and CDR2 FYNNEI. V gave up 3 bases and J gave up 0 bases, with 9 bases separating them. This CDR3 spans 15 amino acids. The entire variable domain, with the rest obtained from reference TRBV2 and TRBJ2-1, is as follows: EPEVTQTPSHQVTQMGQEVILRCVPISNHLYFYWYRQILGQKVEFLVSFYNNEISEKSEIFDDQFSVERPDGSNFTLKIRSTKLEDSAMYFCASSEGRSSYNEQFFGPGTRLTVL.

This clone was picked up a small number of times. V and J are TRBV18 and TRBJ1-5; D gene uncertain. Trimming cost V 2 bases and J 0 bases, with 8 bases left between them. The CDR3 has 15 amino acids. Germline CDR1 KGHSH, CDR2 LQKENI. This CDR3 is CASSPAADSNQPQHF. CDR3 bases: TGTGCCAGCTCACCAGCGGCAGATAGCAATCAGCCCCAGCATTTT.

V usage is TRBV25-1 and J usage is TRBJ2-2, with TRBD2 matching 10 bases. The germline gives CDR1 MGHDK, CDR2 SYGVNS. There are 17 residues in the CDR3. After removal of 3 bases from V and 6 bases from J, the junction contained 10 bases not matched to a gene. The CDR3 loop is CASSDPGLAGVPGELFF. The CDR3 nucleotides are TGTGCCAGCAGTGACCCCGGGCTAGCGGGAGTGCCCGGGGAGCTGTTTTTT.

This chain connects TRBV5-1 to TRBJ2-7; the match to TRBD1 covers 8 bases. Germline V lookup: CDR1 SGHRS, CDR2 YFSETQ. CDR3 size: 15 residues. After removal of 4 bases from V and 5 bases from J, the junction contained 11 bases not matched to a gene. CDR3: CASSLRPGQGDEQYF. CDR3 nucleotide sequence: TGCGCCAGCAGCCTGAGGCCCGGACAGGGCGACGAGCAGTACTTC. Drawing the rest from reference TRBV5-1 and TRBJ2-7, the complete variable domain is KAGVTQTPRYLIKTRGQQVTLSCSPISGHRSVSWYQQTPGQGLQFLFEYFSETQRNKGNFPGRFSGRQFSNSRSEMNVSTLELGDSALYLCASSLRPGQGDEQYFGPGTRLTVT.

The rearrangement joins TRBV28 to TRBJ1-1; TRBD1 matches at 9 bases. The CDR3 loop spans 15 amino acids. Germline CDR1 is MDHEN and CDR2 is SYDVKM. The J segment lost 0 bases and the V segment lost 7 bases, leaving 6 bases of the junction unmatched. CDR3 in amino acids: CASITGQGLNTEAFF. The CDR3 region has the DNA TGTGCCAGCATCACGGGACAGGGTCTGAACACTGAAGCTTTCTTT. The entire variable domain, with the rest obtained from reference TRBV28 and TRBJ1-1, is as follows: DVKVTQSSRYLVKRTGEKVFLECVQDMDHENMFWYRQDPGLGLRLIYFSYDVKMKEKGDIPEGYSVSREKKERFSLILESASTNQTSMYLCASITGQGLNTEAFFGQGTRLTVV.

The rearrangement joins TRBV5-1 to TRBJ1-1; perhaps TRBD1 as D (6 bases). CDR3 size: 15 residues. Trimming shortened V by 4 bases and J by 1 base, and 14 bases separated the two germline ends. The germline V gene encodes CDR1 SGHRS and CDR2 YFSETQ. CDR3 DNA: TGCGCCAGCAGCCCGGTAGGGGGGAGGAACACTGAAGCTTTCTTT. Its translation: CASSPVGGRNTEAFF.

This clone appeared a few times. Other DNA sequences of this sample code for an identical CDR3. The rearrangement joins TRBV2 to TRBJ1-2, with 8 positions matching TRBD1. Trimming removed 5 bases from V and 6 bases from J; junction bases left unmatched: 5. This CDR3 spans 13 amino acids. The germline gives CDR1 SNHLY, CDR2 FYNNEI. The CDR3 DNA reads TGTGCCAGCAGTCCGCAGGGGGCCCATGGCTACACCTTC. As protein: CASSPQGAHGYTF.

CDR3 sequence: CASSHNYEQYF. CDR3 DNA: TGCGCCAGCAGCCACAACTACGAGCAGTACTTC. V usage is TRBV5-1 and J usage is TRBJ2-7; D is undetermined. From germline, CDR1 is SGHRS and CDR2 YFSETQ. The V gene lost 4 bases and the J gene lost 3 bases, with 5 bases spanning the gap. This CDR3 contains 11 residues. The full variable domain, in which reference TRBV5-1 and TRBJ2-7 provide the parts outside the CDR3, is KAGVTQTPRYLIKTRGQQVTLSCSPISGHRSVSWYQQTPGQGLQFLFEYFSETQRNKGNFPGRFSGRQFSNSRSEMNVSTLELGDSALYLCASSHNYEQYFGPGTRLTVT.

The J gene is TRBJ2-1, the V gene TRBV11-2; TRBD2 matches 11 bases. The CDR3 has 17 residues. Germline V gene data show CDR1 as SGHAT and CDR2 as FQNNGV. V gave up 5 bases and J gave up 0 bases; unmatched junction bases: 6. In DNA form, the CDR3 reads TGTGCCAGCAGCCCGGGGACTAGCGGCCGCTCCTACAATGAGCAGTTCTTC. This encodes CASSPGTSGRSYNEQFF.

The V call is TRBV10-3, the J call TRBJ2-5; 12 nucleotides align to TRBD2. Trimming took 2 bases from V and 1 from J; bases not matched to a gene: 2. CDR1 and CDR2 from the germline V gene are ENHRY and SYGVKD. The CDR3 is made up of 16 amino acids. As DNA, the CDR3 is TGTGCCATCAGTGAGGGGACTAGCGGGCTCCAAGAGACCCAGTACTTC. Amino acids: CAISEGTSGLQETQYF.

As DNA, the CDR3 is TGCGCCAGCAGCCAAGACTCCCCTGAAGCTTTCTTT. Residues: CASSQDSPEAFF. The rearrangement joins TRBV4-1 to TRBJ1-1; no clear D. The CDR3 consists of 12 residues. CDR1 is MGHRA, CDR2 YSYEKL, per germline. Trimming took 0 bases from V and 6 from J, leaving 5 bases between them.

The V gene is TRBV6-4, the J gene TRBJ1-1; 10 nucleotides line up with TRBD1. V lost 6 bases to trimming and J lost 4 bases; unmatched junction nucleotides: 5. Germline-derived CDR1 and CDR2 are MRHNA and SNTAGT. This CDR3 is 14 amino acids long. The CDR3 region is CASSRDRGSTEAFF. Written as DNA, the CDR3 is TGTGCCAGCAGCCGGGACAGGGGAAGCACTGAAGCTTTCTTT.

V and J are TRBV6-5 and TRBJ2-5, with 10 bases identical to TRBD2. The germline V gene has CDR1 MNHEY and CDR2 SVGAGI. The CDR3 runs 15 residues. With V trimmed by 2 bases and J by 4 bases, 4 bases remained unmatched. The CDR3 is CASSYVLAGVETQYF. In nucleotides, the CDR3 is TGTGCCAGCAGTTACGTTCTAGCGGGAGTAGAGACCCAGTACTTC.

This CDR3 is CASSAAGAEAFF. CDR3 bases: TGTGCCAGCAGCGCCGCAGGGGCTGAAGCTTTCTTT. J is TRBJ1-1 and V is TRBV9, with D possibly being TRBD1 (6 bases). Trimming stripped 3 bases from V and 6 bases from J, with 9 bases between. The CDR3 is 12 amino acids. Germline V gene lookup returns CDR1 SGDLS and CDR2 YYNGEE.

The chain combines TRBV5-1 with TRBJ2-4; D ambiguous. This CDR3 is 15 amino acids long. V shed 0 bases and J shed 1 base, with 8 bases lying between them. The germline gives CDR1 SGHRS, CDR2 YFSETQ. CDR3 in amino acids: CASSLGGSAKNIQYF. For the CDR3, the DNA is TGCGCCAGCAGCTTGGGTGGGTCTGCCAAAAACATTCAGTACTTC.

The rearrangement links TRBV7-2 to TRBJ2-1; perhaps TRBD1 as D (6 bases). The CDR3 runs to 14 residues. CDR1 and CDR2 (germline): SGHTA, FQGNSA. Trimming took 5 bases from V and 3 from J, leaving 11 bases between them. The CDR3 DNA sequence: TGTGCCAGCAGCCCACAGGGAATCTACAATGAGCAGTTCTTC. It yields the protein CASSPQGIYNEQFF. The full variable domain, completed using reference TRBV7-2 and TRBJ2-1, is GAGVSQSPSNKVTEKGKDVELRCDPISGHTALYWYRQSLGQGLEFLIYFQGNSAPDKSGLPSDRFSAERTGGSVSTLTIQRTQQEDSAVYLCASSPQGIYNEQFFGPGTRLTVL.

As regards this clone: The sample holds other DNA sequences that translate to the same CDR3. This chain joins TRBV27 and TRBJ2-7; D ambiguous. CDR1 and CDR2 (germline): MNHEY, SMNVEV (reference sequence). V lost 0 bases, J lost 0 bases, and 6 bases lay in between. The CDR3 is made up of 14 amino acids. CDR3 DNA sequence: TGTGCCAGCAGTTTATCCACCAGCTCCTACGAGCAGTACTTC. It is translated as CASSLSTSSYEQYF.

The chain links TRBV11-2 to TRBJ1-1; D gene uncertain. Germline-derived CDR1 and CDR2 are SGHAT and FQNNGV. V lost 0 bases and J lost 6, with 8 bases in between. There are 13 residues in the CDR3. This chain's CDR3 is CASSLDRVAEAFF. CDR3 bases: TGTGCCAGCAGCTTAGATCGCGTGGCTGAAGCTTTCTTT.

V is TRBV6-5 and J is TRBJ2-7; 8 bases match TRBD1. Per germline, CDR1 MNHEY and CDR2 SVGAGI. The CDR3 has 11 residues. The ends lost 5 bases at V and 12 bases at J; junction bases unmatched: 6. The CDR3 is CASSPRGTGYF. CDR3 DNA: TGTGCCAGCAGTCCAAGGGGGACAGGGTACTTC.